The 6 T cell receptor beta chains presented below share a single source sample, sequenced in a study of shared clonotypes between healthy human individuals. Naive CD8 cells comprised CD45RO-negative, CCR7-positively selected cells, excluding terminally differentiated effector memory CD45RA+ cells. The protocol was immunoSEQ multiplex PCR, while the TCRdb copy is restricted to in-frame clones and leaves out a portion. The sample has roughly 1,800,000 clones, approximately 94% seen once; the top ten hold less than 1.5%. Sequenced material: naive CD8+ T cells sorted from blood. The origin of the receptors is a man between 18 and 29 years old in good health.

This chain uses TRBV5-1 with TRBJ2-4, with 7 bases aligning to TRBD1. Germline V gene sequence: CDR1 SGHRS, CDR2 YFSETQ. The CDR3 length is 14 residues. V shed 0 bases and J 8 bases; nucleotides not matched to a gene: 5. CDR3 DNA: TGCGCCAGCAGCTTGGGAGGGGGCCCGGACATTCAGTACTTC. Protein product: CASSLGGGPDIQYF.

The J gene is TRBJ1-5, the V gene TRBV30; 11 nucleotides line up with TRBD1. Trimming took 3 bases from V and 2 from J; bases not matched to a gene: 15. Germline CDR1 reads GTSNPN; CDR2 reads SVGIG (reference sequence). This CDR3 contains 19 residues. In DNA, the CDR3 is TGTGCCTGGAGCGCGCCCGGACAGGGGGCGCAGTTCGGCAATCAGCCCCAGCATTTT. The encoded protein is CAWSAPGQGAQFGNQPQHF.

The chain joins TRBV5-6 to TRBJ2-5; 10 bases map to TRBD1. TRBJ2-7 matches the DNA end more closely, so the J call is doubtful. Germline loops: CDR1 SGHDT, CDR2 YYEEEE. The CDR3 length is 15 residues. The CDR3, as DNA: TGTGCCAGCAGCCCCGCGGGACAGGGGAACTACGAGCAGTACTTC. This sequence encodes CASSPAGQGNYEQYF.

The rearrangement links TRBV4-1 to TRBJ2-2, with TRBD2 matching 8 bases. The CDR3 is made up of 15 amino acids. Germline assignment: CDR1 MGHRA and CDR2 YSYEKL. The junction had 6 bases not matched to a gene; V was cut back by 3 bases and J by 6 bases. The CDR3 loop reads CASSQIRGGPGELFF. The CDR3 coding sequence is TGCGCCAGCAGCCAGATACGGGGGGGCCCCGGGGAGCTGTTTTTT.

The chain is built from TRBV7-8 and TRBJ1-4; 9 positions agree with TRBD1. This CDR3 region has 17 residues. The V gene end was trimmed by 5 bases and the J gene end by 2 bases; junction bases not matched to a gene: 9. Germline V gene data show CDR1 as SGHVS and CDR2 as FQNEAQ. Here the CDR3 DNA reads TGTGCCAGCAGCCGTTCCGGGACAGGGTTCACTAATGAAAAACTGTTTTTT. Amino acids: CASSRSGTGFTNEKLFF. Complete variable domain (other parts from reference TRBV7-8 and TRBJ1-4): GAGVSQSPRYKVAKRGQDVALRCDPISGHVSLFWYQQALGQGPEFLTYFQNEAQLDKSGLPSDRFFAERPEGSVSTLKIQRTQQEDSAVYLCASSRSGTGFTNEKLFFGSGTQLSVL.

This chain connects TRBV30 to TRBJ1-3; D ambiguous. Germline V gene lookup returns CDR1 GTSNPN and CDR2 SVGIG (reference sequence). This CDR3 is built from 16 residues. The V gene lost 7 bases and the J gene lost 1 base, with 20 bases spanning the gap. DNA for the CDR3: TGTGCCTTGGAGCCGGGCGGACTAGGATCTGGAAACACCATATATTTT. Translated, it gives CALEPGGLGSGNTIYF.